This TCR beta chain derives from a study of blood T cells in healthy people across ages (dated by TCRdb to about 2015). At the level of the whole study: In model experiments, template switching captured about one uniquely barcoded TCR beta cDNA molecule for every two T cells. Donors were grouped into four age groups: young (average approximately 16 years), middle-aged (about 40), aged (around 60) and long-lived (roughly 80). Age-related changes in TCR beta repertoire diversity were measured in the study by deep sequencing normalized with unique cDNA molecular identifiers. The study analyzed two additional independent replicas of 1 million unique cDNA reads from the same blood draw for two donors, one aged 18 to 30 and one aged 80 or older.

Systemically healthy Caucasian individuals from Russia, some 40 in total and aged roughly 6 to 95 years, were included as donors. Around 9.8 milliliters of peripheral blood were collected from each donor into EDTA-treated Vacutainer tubes. PBMCs were isolated by Ficoll-Paque density-gradient centrifugation, with at least 6 million obtained per sample. Total RNA, at least 6 micrograms per sample, was extracted from PBMCs with Trizol reagent. The percentages of naive CD45RAhigh/CD27high T cells were determined by flow cytometry on a PBMC aliquot from every donor. The CDR3 starts with the cysteine, ends with the phenylalanine, and has 15 residues. Here the CDR3 DNA is all that survives: 45 bases in frame from base 1. Germline trimming amounts to 3 bases on V and 4 bases on J, with 6 as the count of junction bases outside the gene matches. The germline V gene supplies CDR1 SGDLS and CDR2 YYNGEE. The library was made by 5' RACE. This sample was sequenced with an Illumina HiSeq 2500. A second PCR of roughly 6 to 11 cycles was run with a J-beta primer mix and a sample-barcoded 5' primer. Each TCR beta cDNA molecule received a unique molecular identifier from a template-switch 5' adaptor carrying 12 random nucleotides. Each sample yielded at least 2.5 million CDR3-containing paired-end reads. First-strand cDNA synthesis was performed from all RNA using the Mint cDNA synthesis kit, with priming by a TRBC-specific oligonucleotide. Following uracil-DNA glycosylase treatment, all cDNA underwent a first 18-cycle PCR with the universal primers M1SS and BC2_uni_R. In the authors' own workflow: Normalization of each sample was performed by random selection of 1 million high-quality reads, each carrying a distinct molecular identifier. Instead of being binned into consensus sequences, reads that shared molecular identifiers were thrown out. MiTCR, run with a Q25 quality threshold and the strictest error-elimination algorithm, handled CDR3 identification, clonotype clustering and error correction. Lower-bound total TCR beta diversity was estimated with a nonparametric unseen species model using Euler transformation. TCRdb redid the processing of the public reads, applying fastp at Q25 and MiXCR, and retained in-frame beta chains. Each entry is one CDR3 protein sequence, shown with its most common DNA and genes. The V and J calls come from TCRdb's annotation, not from the publication. The sample table shows 800,000 to 1,300,000 distinct CDR3 sequences, and 25% are seen once. About 0.72% of the sample goes to the ten largest clones.

What the study reported, not specific to this receptor: Donor CMV infection status was unknown, potentially confounding age-related changes in expanded clonotypes. Total diversity estimates from one million sequenced T cells were considered lower bounds and underestimates. Bulk unsorted PBMC profiling prevented conclusive comparison of naive and antigen-experienced compartments. As age increased, observed TCR beta diversity per million T cells dropped in a roughly linear way, and a significant reduction was already evident by age about 40. Compared with the aged group, the long-lived group had more naive CD4+ T cells, fewer expanded clones and increased TCR diversity, a pattern suggesting age selection. Observed TCR beta diversity correlated strongly with the percentage of naive T cells measured by flow cytometry.

This clonotype appeared a few times. Its antigen specificity is not known. Base qualities are not recorded, but no much larger clone differs from it by a single base. This sample was also put to use in a study of T cells of mothers and their children. Taken from the second paper: The donors were nine systemically healthy Caucasian individuals, made up of three mothers and their six children. cDNA synthesis used all of the extracted RNA, with about 1.5 ug of RNA in each 15 ul reaction. In the second PCR, the M1S primer added sample barcodes and 2-4 random nucleotides. More than 8 million TCR beta CDR3 reads were obtained from each mother, and roughly 3 million reads were obtained from each child. TCR recombination output is similarly shaped by thymic selection in related and unrelated pairs, with a minor effect exerted by inherited differences. Related mother-child pairs always showed normalized repertoire overlap that was slightly higher than in unrelated mother-child pairs, though the difference was never significant. With a sensitivity of approximately 100 clones per million clonotypes, no persistent microchimeric T cell clones were detected. To look for features that set related mother-child pairs apart from unrelated individuals, the researchers ran deep NGS to compare the TCR beta repertoires of mothers and children. Mothers averaged roughly 40 +/- 4 years of age and children averaged around 10 +/- 4 years. After adapters were ligated using NEBNext reagents, the libraries underwent 100+100 nt paired-end sequencing on an Illumina HiSeq 2000. To prevent cross-contamination, the mother and child libraries were prepared a month apart and were sequenced in separate runs. For each donor, between about 500,000 and 2,000,000 distinct TCR beta clonotypes were identified. Naive TCR beta clonotypes were estimated from low-frequency clonotypes matched to each donor's FACS-determined naive share, without sorting.

Here the chain combines TRBV9 and TRBJ2-2, with 7 junctional bases fitting TRBD2. The receptor's source is a girl aged 2 to 10 in good health. Sequenced input: blood. At the DNA level, the sequence is TGTGCCAGCAGCGCGTCTGGGACTATCACCGGGGAGCTGTTTTTT. Translated, this is CASSASGTITGELFF. With the portions outside the CDR3 filled from the reference TRBV9 and TRBJ2-2 genes, the complete variable region becomes DSGVTQTPKHLITATGQRVTLRCSPRSGDLSVYWYQQSLDQGLQFLIQYYNGEERAKGNILERFSAQQFPDLHSELNLSSLELGDSALYFCASSASGTITGELFFGEGSRLTVL.